This T cell receptor beta chain is drawn from a study of shared clonotypes between healthy human individuals. Study-level points and caveats: Around 5% was the fraction of naive CD4 clonotypes found shared across several donors.

This CDR3 is 15 amino acids long. Trimming removed 2 bases from V and 3 bases from J, with 11 bases in between. Germline V CDR1 and CDR2: MNHNS, SASEGT. A word on this clone: Antigen specificity is unknown.

Both subsets, CD45RA+ naive and CD45RA-negative memory, were split from the CD4+ cells. Profiled with immunoSEQ multiplex PCR; TCRdb holds only in-frame clones, not every one. Of under 2.5 million clones listed, around 90% are singletons. The sequenced sample was naive CD4+ T cells from PBMCs. Subset noted: CD45RA+ positively selected. The clonotype originates from a man between 18 and 35 years old in good health. Some clones in this sample may be carry-over from other donors' samples. The chain recombines TRBV6-1 with TRBJ1-5, with no clear D. The CDR3 DNA sequence: TGTGCCAGCAGTGAATGGGGTCGGGACAATCAGCCCCAGCATTTT. This translates into CASSEWGRDNQPQHF.